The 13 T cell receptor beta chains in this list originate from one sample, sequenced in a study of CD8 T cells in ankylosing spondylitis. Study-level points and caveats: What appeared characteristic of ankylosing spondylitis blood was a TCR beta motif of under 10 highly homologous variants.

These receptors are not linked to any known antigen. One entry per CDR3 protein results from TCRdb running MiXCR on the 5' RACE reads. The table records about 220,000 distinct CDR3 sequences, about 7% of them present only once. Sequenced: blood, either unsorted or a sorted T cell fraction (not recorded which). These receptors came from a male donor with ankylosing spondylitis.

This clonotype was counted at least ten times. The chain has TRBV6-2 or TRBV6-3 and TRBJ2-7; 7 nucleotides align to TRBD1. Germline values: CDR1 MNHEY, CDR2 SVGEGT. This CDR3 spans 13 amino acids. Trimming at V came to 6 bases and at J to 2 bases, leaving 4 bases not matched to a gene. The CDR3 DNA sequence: TGTGCCAGCAGCCTCGGGACAGCCTACGAGCAGTACTTC. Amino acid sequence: CASSLGTAYEQYF.

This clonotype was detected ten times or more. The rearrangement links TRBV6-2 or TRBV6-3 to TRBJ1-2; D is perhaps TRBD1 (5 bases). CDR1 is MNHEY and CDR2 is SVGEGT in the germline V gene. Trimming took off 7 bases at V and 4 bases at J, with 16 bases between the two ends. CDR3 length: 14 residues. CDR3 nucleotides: TGTGCCAGCACCTCCGGAGGGGAAGCCTATGGCTACACCTTC. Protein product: CASTSGGEAYGYTF.

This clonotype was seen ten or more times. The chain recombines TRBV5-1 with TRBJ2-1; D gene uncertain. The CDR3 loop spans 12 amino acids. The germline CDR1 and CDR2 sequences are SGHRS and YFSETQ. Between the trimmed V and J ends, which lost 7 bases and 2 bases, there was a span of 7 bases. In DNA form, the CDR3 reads TGCGCCAGCTTTACAGCCTACAATGAGCAGTTCTTC. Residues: CASFTAYNEQFF.

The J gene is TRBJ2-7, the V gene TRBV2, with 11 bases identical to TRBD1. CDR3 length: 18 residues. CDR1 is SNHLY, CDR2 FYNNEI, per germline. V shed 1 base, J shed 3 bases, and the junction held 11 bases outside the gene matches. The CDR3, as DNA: TGTGCCAGCAGTGAAGGCCCCTCTATTGGGACAGGGGGCTACGAGCAGTACTTC. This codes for CASSEGPSIGTGGYEQYF.

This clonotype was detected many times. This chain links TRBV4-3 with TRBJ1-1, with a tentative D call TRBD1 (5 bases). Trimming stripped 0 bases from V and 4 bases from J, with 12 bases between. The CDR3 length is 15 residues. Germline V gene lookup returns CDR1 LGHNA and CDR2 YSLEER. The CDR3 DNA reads TGCGCCAGCAGCCAAGAGGGTTCAGGGTTCACTGAAGCTTTCTTT. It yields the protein CASSQEGSGFTEAFF.

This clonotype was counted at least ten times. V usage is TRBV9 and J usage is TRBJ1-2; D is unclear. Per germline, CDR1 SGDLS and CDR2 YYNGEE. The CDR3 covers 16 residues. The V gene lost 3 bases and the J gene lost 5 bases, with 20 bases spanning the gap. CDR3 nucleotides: TGTGCCAGCAGCGCCTTCCACAGCTCTCTTCCGTATGGCTACACCTTC. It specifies CASSAFHSSLPYGYTF. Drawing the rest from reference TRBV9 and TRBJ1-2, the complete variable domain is DSGVTQTPKHLITATGQRVTLRCSPRSGDLSVYWYQQSLDQGLQFLIQYYNGEERAKGNILERFSAQQFPDLHSELNLSSLELGDSALYFCASSAFHSSLPYGYTFGSGTRLTVV.

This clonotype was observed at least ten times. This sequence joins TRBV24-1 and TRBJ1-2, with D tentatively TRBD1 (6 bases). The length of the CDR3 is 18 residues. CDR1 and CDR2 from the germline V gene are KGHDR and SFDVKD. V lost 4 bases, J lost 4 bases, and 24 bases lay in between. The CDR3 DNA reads TGTGCCACCAGTGACACTACGACCGGGACACATTCCGCCTATGGCTACACCTTC. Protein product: CATSDTTTGTHSAYGYTF.

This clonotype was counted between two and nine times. As DNA, the CDR3 is TGCGCCAGCAGTGAGTCTACAGCTGGGGCTGAAGCTTTCTTT. This encodes CASSESTAGAEAFF. The chain uses TRBV10-1 and TRBJ1-1; D uncertain. Trimming took 0 bases from V and 6 from J, leaving 11 bases between them. This CDR3 comprises 14 residues. Germline CDR1 WNHNN, CDR2 SYGVQD (reference sequence).

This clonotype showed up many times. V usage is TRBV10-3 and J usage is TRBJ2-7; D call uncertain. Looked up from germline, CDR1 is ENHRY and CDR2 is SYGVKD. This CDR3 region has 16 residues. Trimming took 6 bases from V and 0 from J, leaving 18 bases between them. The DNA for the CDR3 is TGTGCCATCAGGTTGTCGGTAACAAACCACTCCTACGAGCAGTACTTC. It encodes CAIRLSVTNHSYEQYF.

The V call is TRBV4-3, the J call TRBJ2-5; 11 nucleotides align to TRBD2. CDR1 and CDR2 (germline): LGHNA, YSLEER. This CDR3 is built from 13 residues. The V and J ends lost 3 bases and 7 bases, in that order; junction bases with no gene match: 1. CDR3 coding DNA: TGCGCCAGCAGCCACGGGACTAGCGGGACCCAGTACTTC. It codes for CASSHGTSGTQYF.

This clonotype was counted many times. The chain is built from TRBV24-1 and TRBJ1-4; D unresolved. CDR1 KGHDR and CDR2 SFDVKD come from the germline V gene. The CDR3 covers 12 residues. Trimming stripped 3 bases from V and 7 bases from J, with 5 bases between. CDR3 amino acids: CATSDGSEKLFF. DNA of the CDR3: TGTGCCACCAGTGATGGATCTGAAAAACTGTTTTTT.

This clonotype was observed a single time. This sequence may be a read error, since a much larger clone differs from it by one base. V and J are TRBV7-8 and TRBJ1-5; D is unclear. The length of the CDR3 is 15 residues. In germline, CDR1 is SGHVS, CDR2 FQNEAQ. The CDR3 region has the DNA TGTGCCGGCAGCTTAAGAGGCCGGAGCAATCAGCCCCAGCATTTT. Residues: CAGSLRGRSNQPQHF.

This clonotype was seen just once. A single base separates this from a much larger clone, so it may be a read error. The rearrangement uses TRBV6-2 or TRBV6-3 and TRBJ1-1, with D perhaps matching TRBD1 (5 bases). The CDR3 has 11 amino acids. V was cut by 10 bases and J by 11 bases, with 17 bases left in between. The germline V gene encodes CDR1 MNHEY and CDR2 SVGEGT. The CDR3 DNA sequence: TGTGCCAACGGCCAGGGTGGTGTGGCTTTCTTT. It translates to CANGQGGVAFF.